The sequence of this T cell receptor beta chain was determined in a study of graft-versus-host responses after intestinal transplantation. Study observations and caveats: Recipient marrow held GvH clones, some first seen in ileum or blood. Within allografts, high graft-versus-host to host-versus-graft clonal ratios were seen among patients with graft-donor T cell macrochimerism.

TCRdb keeps only in-frame clones here, not all; method: immunoSEQ multiplex PCR. The sample lists around 100,000 clones, roughly 91% occurring once. This CDR3 has 15 amino acids. The germline gives CDR1 SGHVS, CDR2 FNYEAQ. V was shortened by 4 bases and J by 3 bases, with 12 bases between the two germline ends. Remarks on this clone: What it binds is unknown.

Sequencing used unstimulated CD4+ T cells sorted from spleen or lymph node cells, obtained before transplant. The genes are TRBV7-6 and TRBJ1-4; the D gene is possibly TRBD1 (6 bases). The sequence was collected from a human donor who was the organ donor for an intestinal transplant. CDR3 nucleotides: TGTGCCAGCAGCTCGGACAGTTTTTCTAATGAAAAACTGTTTTTT. It yields the protein CASSSDSFSNEKLFF.